The 14 T cell receptor beta chains given below trace back to one sample, sequenced in a study of technical replicates of blood from a handful of donors. Using immunoSEQ multiplex PCR, the repertoire was profiled, and TCRdb retains in-frame clones only, with some absent. The sample holds some 99,000 clones, 95% seen once. The sequenced sample was T cells isolated from PBMCs. The receptor source for this set is a human donor in good health.

This rearrangement joins TRBV4-1 to TRBJ1-2; unclear D gene. This CDR3 contains 14 residues. With 1 base removed from V and 4 bases from J, the gap between germline ends came to 10 bases. Germline CDR1 reads MGHRA; CDR2 reads YSYEKL. CDR3 DNA sequence: TGCGCCAGCAGCCAAGCGTCGACTGTCTATGGCTACACCTTC. The encoded protein is CASSQASTVYGYTF.

The chain joins TRBV6-6 to TRBJ1-5, with a tentative D call TRBD1 (5 bases). The CDR3 is 15 amino acids. Looked up from germline, CDR1 is MNHNY and CDR2 is SVGAGI (reference sequence). Trimming left V 6 bases short and J 1 base short, with 13 bases between. The CDR3 region is CASSLIAGSNQPQHF. The CDR3 coding sequence is TGTGCCAGCAGCCTCATTGCAGGGAGCAATCAGCCCCAGCATTTT.

The chain links TRBV2 to TRBJ2-7, with 9 bases identical to TRBD1. The CDR3 has 15 residues. Per germline, CDR1 SNHLY and CDR2 FYNNEI. V shed 7 bases, J shed 5 bases, and the junction held 12 bases outside the gene matches. CDR3 in amino acids: CASMRETGGPHEQYF. The CDR3 DNA reads TGTGCCAGCATGCGAGAGACAGGGGGGCCCCACGAGCAGTACTTC.

V usage is TRBV28 and J usage is TRBJ2-1, with D unclear. V was pared by 8 bases and J by 8 bases, with 10 bases between. This CDR3 has 11 amino acids. From germline, CDR1 is MDHEN and CDR2 SYDVKM. The CDR3: CASQTGDEQFF. CDR3 coding DNA: TGTGCCAGCCAAACCGGAGATGAGCAGTTCTTC.

The V gene is TRBV14, the J gene TRBJ1-1; D ambiguous. V gave up 1 base and J gave up 0 bases, with 6 bases separating them. This CDR3 spans 14 amino acids. Germline V gene sequence: CDR1 SGHDN, CDR2 FVKESK. Here the CDR3 reads CASSQAQMNTEAFF. Here the CDR3 DNA reads TGTGCCAGCAGCCAAGCACAGATGAACACTGAAGCTTTCTTT.

V is TRBV4-1 and J is TRBJ2-3, with TRBD2 identical over 12 bases. The CDR3 spans 17 residues. V shed 4 bases, J shed 5 bases, and the junction held 10 bases outside the gene matches. Germline V gene data show CDR1 as MGHRA and CDR2 as YSYEKL. CDR3 in DNA: TGCGCCAGCAGCCCCCTAGGACTAGCGGGAAAGGGAGATACGCAGTATTTT. This sequence encodes CASSPLGLAGKGDTQYF.

The J gene is TRBJ1-2, the V gene TRBV6-4, with D perhaps TRBD1 (5 bases). Germline CDR1 MRHNA, CDR2 SNTAGT. There are 15 residues in the CDR3. V lost 0 bases, J lost 4 bases, and 12 bases lay in between. The CDR3 coding sequence is TGTGCCAGCAGTGACTCGAATATCGGGGGCTATGGCTACACCTTC. Protein product: CASSDSNIGGYGYTF.

The chain couples TRBV6-5 to TRBJ1-2; possibly TRBD1 for D (6 bases). Looked up from germline, CDR1 is MNHEY and CDR2 is SVGAGI. The V and J ends lost 6 bases and 6 bases respectively, with 17 bases between them. This CDR3 has 14 residues. The CDR3 loop reads CASRTQGPSHGYTF. CDR3 nucleotide sequence: TGTGCCAGCAGGACACAGGGACCCTCTCATGGCTACACCTTC.

The rearrangement uses TRBV10-1 and TRBJ2-1, with 12 bases lining up with TRBD2. The V segment lost 3 bases and the J segment 10 bases; nucleotides outside the gene matches: 7. The germline V gene has CDR1 WNHNN and CDR2 SYGVQD (reference sequence). The CDR3 is 15 residues long. The CDR3 protein is CASSDRLAGVGEQFF. The CDR3 DNA is TGCGCCAGCAGTGACAGACTAGCGGGGGTAGGGGAGCAGTTCTTC.

V gene TRBV7-7 combines with J gene TRBJ1-2; perhaps TRBD1 as D (6 bases). Trimming took 1 base from V and 5 from J, leaving 11 bases between them. The CDR3 consists of 14 residues. Germline CDR1 SSHAT, CDR2 FNYEAQ (reference sequence). This chain's CDR3 is CASSLGLRGYGYTF. CDR3 nucleotide sequence: TGTGCCAGCAGCTTAGGCCTCAGGGGTTATGGCTACACCTTC.

This sequence joins TRBV7-8 and TRBJ1-5; no clear D gene. CDR3 length: 13 residues. Trimming took 4 bases from V and 7 from J, leaving 11 bases between them. Germline CDR1 SGHVS, CDR2 FQNEAQ. This CDR3 reads CASSSRLPQPQHF. CDR3 DNA: TGTGCCAGCAGCTCCAGACTTCCCCAGCCCCAGCATTTT.

The rearrangement uses TRBV7-9 and TRBJ2-1; D is undetermined. The ends were cut back, 1 base at V and 0 bases at J, with 13 bases in the middle. CDR1 and CDR2 (germline): SEHNR, FQNEAQ (reference sequence). The CDR3 contains 17 residues. CDR3 loop: CASSLVYSGDSYNEQFF. The CDR3 DNA reads as TGTGCCAGCAGCTTAGTATATTCCGGAGACTCCTACAATGAGCAGTTCTTC.

The rearrangement uses TRBV18 and TRBJ1-1; D gene uncertain. The CDR3 consists of 12 residues. Germline V CDR1 and CDR2: KGHSH, LQKENI. V lost 3 bases, J lost 10 bases, and 12 bases lay in between. The CDR3, as DNA: TGTGCCAGCTCACCCCCTTTGTCTTCAGCTTTCTTT. It is translated as CASSPPLSSAFF.

Written as DNA, the CDR3 is TGTGCCAGTACCCTTAGCGGGAGCATTAACTATGAGCAGTTCTTC. Amino acid sequence: CASTLSGSINYEQFF. The V call is TRBV19, the J call TRBJ2-1; 9 bases are a match to TRBD2. This CDR3 comprises 15 residues. The V gene end was trimmed by 7 bases and the J gene end by 8 bases; junction bases not matched to a gene: 12. Germline loops: CDR1 LNHDA, CDR2 SQIVND (reference sequence).